The 8 T cell receptor beta chains given below trace back to one sample, sequenced in a study of OX40 agonist ivuxolimab in advanced cancers. Some clones are missing from TCRdb's copy, which holds only in-frame ones; the method was immunoSEQ multiplex PCR. This repertoire shows some 76,000 clones, approximately 84% found once; its top ten account for just under 7%. The material sequenced was CD4+ or CD8+ T cells sorted from blood, taken in a trial of the OX40 agonist ivuxolimab. The receptors shown here come from an adult with an advanced solid tumor such as melanoma, head and neck, liver or kidney cancer.

The chain carries TRBV7-2 and TRBJ1-6; D possibly corresponds to TRBD1 (6 bases). The length of the CDR3 is 16 residues. V was clipped by 3 bases and J by 9 bases, with 18 bases between them. The V gene's germline CDR1 is SGHTA and CDR2 FQGNSA. The CDR3 sequence: CASSFRQVGGSSPLHF. The CDR3 DNA sequence: TGTGCCAGCAGCTTCCGACAGGTGGGGGGAAGTTCACCCCTCCACTTT.

The V gene is TRBV6-5, the J gene TRBJ1-1, with no clear D. V was clipped by 6 bases and J by 0 bases, with 11 bases between them. The CDR3 loop spans 14 amino acids. The germline CDR1 and CDR2 sequences are MNHEY and SVGAGI. CDR3: CASSRLGMNTEAFF. Written as DNA, the CDR3 is TGTGCCAGCAGCAGACTGGGCATGAACACTGAAGCTTTCTTT.

J is TRBJ2-5 and V is TRBV15, with D perhaps matching TRBD2 (5 bases). The closer fit of TRBJ2-7 to the DNA end suggests the J call may be wrong. This CDR3 is built from 15 residues. Germline CDR1 LNHNV, CDR2 YYDKDF (reference sequence). The CDR3 here is CATSRGETASYEQYF. CDR3 DNA sequence: TGTGCCACCAGCAGAGGGGAGACGGCCTCCTACGAGCAGTACTTC.

V is TRBV7-2 and J is TRBJ1-2; TRBD1 matches at 7 bases. Germline assignment: CDR1 SGHTA and CDR2 FQGNSA. The CDR3 loop spans 16 amino acids. V gave up 6 bases and J gave up 4 bases; unmatched junction bases: 14. CDR3 in amino acids: CASSRLDRAVIYGYTF. The CDR3 DNA reads TGTGCCAGCAGTCGCCTCGACAGGGCGGTTATCTATGGCTACACCTTC.

This clone appeared a few times. The CDR3 coding sequence is TGTGCCAGCAGTGACTCCTTTACGGGCTGGGGTGAGCAGTTCTTC. Translation: CASSDSFTGWGEQFF. This chain uses TRBV6-4 with TRBJ2-1; D is unresolved. The germline gives CDR1 MRHNA, CDR2 SNTAGT. Trimming cost V 0 bases and J 9 bases, with 15 bases left between them. This CDR3 has 15 residues.

This chain joins TRBV6-5 and TRBJ1-1; D is undetermined. CDR3 size: 11 residues. Trimming removed 9 bases from V and 5 bases from J, with 10 bases in between. Per the germline V gene, CDR1 is MNHEY and CDR2 is SVGAGI. Here the CDR3 DNA reads TGTGCCAGTACTATCGGGACTGAAGCTTTCTTT. Protein sequence: CASTIGTEAFF.

This clone has only one observation. The rearrangement uses TRBV5-1 and TRBJ2-1; 10 positions match TRBD1. Per germline, CDR1 SGHRS and CDR2 YFSETQ. CDR3 length equals 14 residues. J was trimmed by 5 bases and V by 4 bases; bases with no gene match: 3. The CDR3 is CASSPDRGNNEQFF. The CDR3 bases are TGCGCCAGCAGCCCGGACAGGGGGAACAATGAGCAGTTCTTC.

The chain carries TRBV28 and TRBJ2-7, with 8 bases identical to TRBD1. CDR1 and CDR2 (germline): MDHEN, SYDVKM. Unmatched junction bases numbered 10, after V lost 6 bases and J lost 6 bases. The CDR3 is 14 amino acids. The CDR3 loop reads CASSTRTGRSEQYF. The CDR3 DNA reads TGTGCCAGCAGCACCCGGACAGGGAGGAGCGAGCAGTACTTC.